This record covers a single TCR beta chain. This entry is derived from a study of blood T cell repertoires in COVID-19. The CDR3 length is 15 residues. Per the germline V gene, CDR1 is SEHNR and CDR2 is FQNEAQ (reference sequence). Between the trimmed V and J ends, which lost 1 base and 2 bases, there was a span of 11 bases. Clinical histories supplied by participants themselves formed the basis of cohort assignment. Method: immunoSEQ multiplex PCR; TCRdb's copy keeps in-frame clones and lacks some. The table records approximately 120,000 clones, over 80% of them present only once. The chain joins TRBV7-9 to TRBJ2-5; possible D gene TRBD1, 6 bases. The sequencing sample was made of PBMCs or T cells enriched from blood (not recorded which). The sequence was collected from a man aged 30 to 45 who had recovered from COVID-19. In DNA form, the CDR3 reads TGTGCCAGCAGCTTAGAGCCCGACAGGCAAGAGACCCAGTACTTC. Translation: CASSLEPDRQETQYF. Filled out from reference TRBV7-9 and TRBJ2-5, the complete variable domain reads DTGVSQNPRHKITKRGQNVTFRCDPISEHNRLYWYRQTLGQGPEFLTYFQNEAQLEKSRLLSDRFSAERPKGSFSTLEIQRTEQGDSAMYLCASSLEPDRQETQYFGPGTRLLVL.